The present T cell receptor (beta chain) was sequenced within a study of CD8 T cells in Susac syndrome. An amount of RNA that ranged from roughly 0.45 to 1 ug was reverse transcribed with random hexamers. TCRdb re-called the immunoSEQ multiplex PCR reads with MiXCR, one entry per CDR3 protein. The data contain some 110,000 distinct CDR3 sequences, 94% of them singletons. The CDR3 is 11 amino acids. V was shortened by 5 bases and J by 9 bases, with 8 bases between the two germline ends. The germline gives CDR1 SEHNR, CDR2 FQNEAQ (reference sequence). This clonotype was sampled from a human donor with Susac syndrome. The chain uses TRBV7-9 and TRBJ2-1; D is unresolved. Material: CD8+ T cells from PBMCs. The CDR3, as DNA: TGTGCCAGCAGCACCGGCACTGAGCAGTTCTTC. Its protein product is CASSTGTEQFF.